This paragraph reports one T cell receptor (beta chain). Measured with immunoSEQ multiplex PCR; TCRdb has only the in-frame clones, and not every one. Of hundreds of thousands of clones listed, approximately 84% are singletons. This sample is part of a study of blood T cell repertoires in COVID-19. For the study at large: The analysed material was cDNA or gDNA that came from T cells, B-cell-depleted T cells, or PBMCs.

Participants reported their clinical history, and cohort assignment relied on those reports. Recovered status applied to Cohort 3 donors who had two consecutive negative PCRs. It also applied to those with clearance or with symptom resolution. Germline V gene lookup returns CDR1 MNHEY and CDR2 SMNVEV (reference sequence). V shed 0 bases and J shed 3 bases, with 3 bases lying between them. There are 13 residues in the CDR3. This chain joins TRBV27 and TRBJ1-5; D gene ambiguous. This clonotype was sampled from a man in his forties who had recovered from COVID-19. Sequencing was done on a sample of PBMCs or T cells enriched from blood (not recorded which). CDR3 sequence reads: CASSLSNNQPQHF. CDR3 sequence (DNA): TGTGCCAGCAGTTTATCCAACAATCAGCCCCAGCATTTT.